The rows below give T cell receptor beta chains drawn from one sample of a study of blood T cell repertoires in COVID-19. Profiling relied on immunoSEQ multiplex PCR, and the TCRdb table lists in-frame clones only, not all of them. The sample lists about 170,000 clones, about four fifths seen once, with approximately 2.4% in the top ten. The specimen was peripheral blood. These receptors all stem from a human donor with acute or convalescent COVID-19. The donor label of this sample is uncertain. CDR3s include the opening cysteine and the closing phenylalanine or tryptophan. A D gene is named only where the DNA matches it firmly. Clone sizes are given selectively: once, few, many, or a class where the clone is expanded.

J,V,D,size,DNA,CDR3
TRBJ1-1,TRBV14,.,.,TGTGCCAGCAGCATCGGGTCCTCGCGGAGGAACACTGAAGCTTTCTTT,CASSIGSSRRNTEAFF
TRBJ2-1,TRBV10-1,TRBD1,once,TGCGCCAGCAGTACCGGACAGGGGGCGCGATATGAGCAGTTCTTC,CASSTGQGARYEQFF
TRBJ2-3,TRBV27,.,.,TGTGCCAGCAGTTTGACTCCCGAGAGTATGAGAACGCAGTATTTT,CASSLTPESMRTQYF
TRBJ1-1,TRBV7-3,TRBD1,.,TGTGCCAGCAGCTTAACCCCGGACAGGGACACTGAAGCTTTCTTT,CASSLTPDRDTEAFF
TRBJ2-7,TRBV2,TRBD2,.,TGTGCCAGCAGTGCCCAGAGTTTCGTGGCTAGCGGGGTTTCCTACGAGCAGTACTTC,CASSAQSFVASGVSYEQYF
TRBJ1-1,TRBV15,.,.,TGTGCCACCAGCAGCTTATCTAACACTGAAGCTTTCTTT,CATSSLSNTEAFF
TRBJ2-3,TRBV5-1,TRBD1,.,TGCGCCAGCAGCACCGGACAGGGAAGCACAGATACGCAGTATTTT,CASSTGQGSTDTQYF
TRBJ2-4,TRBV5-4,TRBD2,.,TGTGCCAGCAGCTTGGCCCCCCCCGGACTAGCGGGGGGAAAAAACATTCAGTACTTC,CASSLAPPGLAGGKNIQYF
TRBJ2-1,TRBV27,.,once,TGTGCCAGCAGTTCCCTCCCAAGCGGTGAGCAGTTCTTC,CASSSLPSGEQFF
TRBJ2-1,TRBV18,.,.,TGTGCCAGCTCACCACCGGGGGGTCGAATTAAGGGAGAGCAGTTCTTC,CASSPPGGRIKGEQFF
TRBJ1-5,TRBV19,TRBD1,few,TGTGCCAGTAGTATTGAACAGGGGCTGGGAGGTCAGCCCCAGCATTTT,CASSIEQGLGGQPQHF
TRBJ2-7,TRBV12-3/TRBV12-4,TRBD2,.,TGTGCCAGCAGTTTAGCGGGAGGGCACGAGCAGTACTTC,CASSLAGGHEQYF
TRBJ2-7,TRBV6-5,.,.,TGTGCCAGCAGCAATGGGCAGTCCTACGAGCAGTACTTC,CASSNGQSYEQYF
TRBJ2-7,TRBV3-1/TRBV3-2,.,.,TGTGCCAGCAGACAGAGCGGCGGCGGTGGCGAGCAGTACTTC,CASRQSGGGGEQYF
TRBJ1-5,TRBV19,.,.,TGTGCCAGTAGTACACAAACAGCTCAGCCCCAGCATTTT,CASSTQTAQPQHF
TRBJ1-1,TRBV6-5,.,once,TGCGCCAGCAACAGGGTCATGGGAGCGAACACTGAAGCTTTCTTT,CASNRVMGANTEAFF
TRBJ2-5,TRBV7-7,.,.,TGTGCCAGCAGTCCGGGACTTCACCAAGAGACCCAGTACTTC,CASSPGLHQETQYF
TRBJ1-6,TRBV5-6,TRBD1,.,TGTGCCAGCAGCCAGGACAGGGGAACAAATTCACCCCTCCACTTT,CASSQDRGTNSPLHF
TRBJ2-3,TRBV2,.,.,TGTGCCAGCAGTGCTAGCGTCACAGATACGCAGTATTTT,CASSASVTDTQYF
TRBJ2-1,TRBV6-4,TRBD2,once,TGTGCCAGCAGTGACTCAGAACTAGCGGGGGTGAATGAGCAGTTCTTC,CASSDSELAGVNEQFF
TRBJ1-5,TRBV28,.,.,TGTGCCAGCAGTTTGAGCGGGACGGGCAATCAGCCCCAGCATTTT,CASSLSGTGNQPQHF
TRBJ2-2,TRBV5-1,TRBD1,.,TGCGCCAGCGCGCAGGGGGCAAGCACCGGGGAGCTGTTTTTT,CASAQGASTGELFF
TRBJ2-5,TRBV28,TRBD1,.,TGTGCCAGCAGTAGGGACAGGGGGCAAGAGACCCAGTACTTC,CASSRDRGQETQYF
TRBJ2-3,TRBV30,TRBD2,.,TGTGCCTGGAGTGTATCGACTAGCGGGGGGAAAGATACGCAGTATTTT,CAWSVSTSGGKDTQYF
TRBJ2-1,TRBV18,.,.,TGTGCCAGCTCACCTGATTCCGGGAGCTCCTACAATGAGCAGTTCTTC,CASSPDSGSSYNEQFF
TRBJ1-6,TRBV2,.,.,TGTGCCAGCAGCGATCCACAGGGTTTCGTCAATTCACCCCTCCACTTT,CASSDPQGFVNSPLHF
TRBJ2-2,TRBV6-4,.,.,TGTGCCAGCCAGGCCCAGCCCAACACCGGGGAGCTGTTTTTT,CASQAQPNTGELFF
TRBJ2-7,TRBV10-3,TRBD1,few,TGTGCCATCAGTGACGGGCAGGGGGCCTACGAGCAGTACTTC,CAISDGQGAYEQYF
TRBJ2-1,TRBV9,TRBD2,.,TGTGCCAGCAGCGTAGGGAGCGGGGGCTACAATGAGCAGTTCTTC,CASSVGSGGYNEQFF
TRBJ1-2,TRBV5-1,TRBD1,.,TGCGCCAGCAGCTCAAACAGGGACAGTTCCTATGGCTACACCTTC,CASSSNRDSSYGYTF
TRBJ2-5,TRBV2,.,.,TGTGCCAGCAGCGACTCGGGGGGCCGGGAGACCCAGTACTTC,CASSDSGGRETQYF
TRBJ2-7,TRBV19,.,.,TGTGCCAGTAGTACAACCGGGACACAATCACAGTACTTC,CASSTTGTQSQYF
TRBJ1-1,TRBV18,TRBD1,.,TGTGCCAGCTCAGAAAGGGGGCTTGGCACTGAAGCTTTCTTT,CASSERGLGTEAFF
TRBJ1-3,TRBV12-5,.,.,TGTGCTAGTTCCATCTCTGGAAACACCATATATTTT,CASSISGNTIYF
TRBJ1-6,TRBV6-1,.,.,TGTGCCAGCAGTGAGGAGGTCCTTATCCTCCACTTT,CASSEEVLILHF
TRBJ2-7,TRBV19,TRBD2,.,TGTGCCAGTAGTATACAAGCGGGAGTAGATAACGAGCAGTACTTC,CASSIQAGVDNEQYF
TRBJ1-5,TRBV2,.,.,TGTGCCAGCAGTGTGGTGGACAGCCTGCAGGGTCAGCCCCAGCATTTT,CASSVVDSLQGQPQHF
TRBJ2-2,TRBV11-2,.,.,TGTGCCAGCAGCCTGATCGTTGTGAGTAGCACCGGGGAGCTGTTTTTT,CASSLIVVSSTGELFF
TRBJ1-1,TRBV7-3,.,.,TGTGCCAGCAGCTTTGGAGTGGAGGGGAGTGAAGCTTTCTTT,CASSFGVEGSEAFF
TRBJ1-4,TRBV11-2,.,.,TGTGCCAGCAGCTTAGAGCACGGCCGGGCTAATGAAAAACTGTTTTTT,CASSLEHGRANEKLFF